The 32 T cell receptor beta chains listed next were all sequenced from one sample in a study of blood T cell repertoires in COVID-19. The table came from immunoSEQ multiplex PCR; TCRdb's copy has only in-frame clones and leaves some out. The sample lists more than 250,000 clones; 89% were seen once. The source material was peripheral blood. These receptors were taken from a man aged 18-30 years who had recovered from COVID-19.

The rearrangement uses TRBV27 and TRBJ1-6; tentative D call: TRBD1 (5 bases). The CDR3 loop spans 16 amino acids. Germline V gene sequence: CDR1 MNHEY, CDR2 SMNVEV (reference sequence). Trimming removed 2 bases from V and 10 bases from J, with 18 bases in between. The DNA for the CDR3 is TGTGCCAGCAGTTTACGGTGGGCTCTGGAGGGGTCACCCCTCCACTTT. It yields the protein CASSLRWALEGSPLHF.

The chain has TRBV4-1 and TRBJ2-7, with a tentative D call TRBD1 (6 bases). The CDR3 is 12 amino acids. Germline loops: CDR1 MGHRA, CDR2 YSYEKL. V lost 5 bases to trimming and J lost 4 bases, with 9 bases between them. The CDR3 region is CASSFTGYEQYF. Here the CDR3 DNA reads TGCGCCAGCAGCTTTACAGGGTACGAGCAGTACTTC.

The chain joins TRBV6-6 to TRBJ2-7; 7 bases fit TRBD1. CDR1 and CDR2 (germline): MNHNY, SVGAGI (reference sequence). The CDR3 runs to 13 residues. The junction had 1 base not matched to a gene; V was cut back by 0 bases and J by 5 bases. CDR3: CASSYSGTDEQYF. The CDR3 region has the DNA TGTGCCAGCAGTTACTCTGGGACAGACGAGCAGTACTTC.

V is TRBV6-6 and J is TRBJ2-3; no clear D. CDR1 MNHNY and CDR2 SVGAGI come from the germline V gene (reference sequence). The CDR3 contains 12 residues. Trimming cost V 0 bases and J 5 bases, with 3 bases left between them. CDR3 nucleotide sequence: TGTGCCAGCAGTTACTCGAGAGATACGCAGTATTTT. Protein: CASSYSRDTQYF.

J is TRBJ1-1 and V is TRBV5-1; no definite D call. V lost 0 bases and J lost 2, with 8 bases in between. CDR3 length: 14 residues. Germline CDR1 is SGHRS and CDR2 is YFSETQ. The CDR3 coding sequence is TGCGCCAGCAGCTTGGTCATCGGTAACACTGAAGCTTTCTTT. Its translation is CASSLVIGNTEAFF.

V and J are TRBV5-1 and TRBJ2-2; D possibly corresponds to TRBD1 (6 bases). Germline loops: CDR1 SGHRS, CDR2 YFSETQ. V was trimmed by 7 bases and J by 6 bases, leaving 16 bases between them. This CDR3 contains 14 residues. The DNA for the CDR3 is TGCGCCAGCTTGCCGATTACAGGGTCCGGGGAGCTGTTTTTT. Translating it yields CASLPITGSGELFF. Combining the CDR3 with reference TRBV5-1 and TRBJ2-2 gives the whole variable domain KAGVTQTPRYLIKTRGQQVTLSCSPISGHRSVSWYQQTPGQGLQFLFEYFSETQRNKGNFPGRFSGRQFSNSRSEMNVSTLELGDSALYLCASLPITGSGELFFGEGSRLTVL.

This clone was recorded a few times. The V gene is TRBV18, the J gene TRBJ1-3; 7 bases line up with TRBD1. J gave up 0 bases and V 3 bases, and 8 bases lay outside the gene matches. The CDR3 is made up of 17 amino acids. Germline V gene sequence: CDR1 KGHSH, CDR2 LQKENI. CDR3 in amino acids: CASSPPGGQYSGNTIYF. CDR3 bases: TGTGCCAGCTCACCCCCCGGGGGACAGTACTCTGGAAACACCATATATTTT. The whole variable domain, remainder taken from reference TRBV18 and TRBJ1-3, is NAGVMQNPRHLVRRRGQEARLRCSPMKGHSHVYWYRQLPEEGLKFMVYLQKENIIDESGMPKERFSAEFPKEGPSILRIQQVVRGDSAAYFCASSPPGGQYSGNTIYFGEGSWLTVV.

V usage is TRBV20-1 and J usage is TRBJ1-6; D remains unclear. Trimming removed 3 bases from V and 19 bases from J, with 13 bases in between. The CDR3 totals 10 residues. Germline V gene lookup returns CDR1 DFQATT and CDR2 SNEGSKA (reference sequence). The CDR3 sequence: CSASLEIQHF. Here the CDR3 DNA reads TGCAGTGCTAGTCTCGAGATTCAACACTTT.

J is TRBJ2-7 and V is TRBV6-6, with D possibly being TRBD1 (5 bases). CDR1 and CDR2 (germline): MNHNY, SVGAGI (reference sequence). V shed 3 bases and J shed 2 bases, with 14 bases lying between them. This CDR3 contains 15 residues. The CDR3 DNA follows: TGTGCCAGCAGTTATGACAGCAGTCCCACCTACGAGCAGTACTTC. The encoded protein is CASSYDSSPTYEQYF.

The chain carries TRBV2 and TRBJ2-1, with 9 bases aligning to TRBD2. Germline V gene lookup returns CDR1 SNHLY and CDR2 FYNNEI. Losses at the gene ends were 2 bases for V and 4 bases for J; bases not matched to a gene: 3. The CDR3 is 15 amino acids. The CDR3 reads CASSESLAGYNEQFF. The DNA of the CDR3 is TGTGCCAGCAGTGAATCGCTAGCGGGGTACAATGAGCAGTTCTTC.

This chain joins TRBV11-3 and TRBJ2-5; 9 bases map to TRBD2. J was trimmed by 5 bases and V by 5 bases; bases with no gene match: 15. This CDR3 comprises 17 residues. Germline CDR1 SGHNT, CDR2 YENEEA. The CDR3 DNA reads as TGTGCCAGCAGCCCCGGCGTCCCAGCGGGAGGAGGGGAGACCCAGTACTTC. Translation gives CASSPGVPAGGGETQYF.

This rearrangement joins TRBV4-3 to TRBJ2-2; D gene ambiguous. Germline V lookup: CDR1 LGHNA, CDR2 YSLEER. With 0 bases removed from V and 4 bases from J, the gap between germline ends came to 9 bases. CDR3 length: 15 residues. The CDR3 loop reads CASSQEGATTGELFF. The CDR3 DNA is TGCGCCAGCAGCCAAGAAGGAGCAACCACCGGGGAGCTGTTTTTT.

V usage is TRBV27 and J usage is TRBJ2-5, with TRBD1 matching 8 bases. Germline V CDR1 and CDR2: MNHEY, SMNVEV (reference sequence). CDR3 size: 13 residues. V was pared by 7 bases and J by 5 bases, with 6 bases of the junction left unmatched. The CDR3 loop is CASTPGGRETQYF. DNA of the CDR3: TGTGCCAGCACACCAGGGGGCCGGGAGACCCAGTACTTC.

A single count supports this clone. In DNA, the CDR3 is TGTGCCAGCACCCCCTCCGGGACAGACAATGAGCAGTTCTTC. Translation: CASTPSGTDNEQFF. The chain is built from TRBV7-9 and TRBJ2-1; the match to TRBD1 covers 7 bases. CDR1 is SEHNR and CDR2 is FQNEAQ in the germline V gene (reference sequence). This CDR3 comprises 14 residues. The ends lost 7 bases at V and 5 bases at J; junction bases unmatched: 8.

The chain combines TRBV7-2 with TRBJ1-2; 7 positions match TRBD1. The CDR3 sequence is 19 residues long. CDR1 SGHTA and CDR2 FQGNSA come from the germline V gene. V gave up 6 bases and J gave up 0 bases; unmatched junction bases: 19. CDR3 DNA sequence: TGTGCCAGCAGTCCCGGTCGCCAGGGGGAGTGGGGTTCTAACTATGGCTACACCTTC. Translating it yields CASSPGRQGEWGSNYGYTF.

The V gene is TRBV30, the J gene TRBJ1-2, with TRBD1 identical over 7 bases. The CDR3 runs to 14 residues. The trim removed 1 base at V and 5 bases at J, leaving 7 bases unmatched. Germline V CDR1 and CDR2: GTSNPN, SVGIG (reference sequence). The CDR3: CAWSDGTASYGYTF. CDR3 DNA: TGTGCCTGGAGTGACGGGACAGCTTCTTATGGCTACACCTTC.

The chain uses TRBV5-6 and TRBJ2-2, with TRBD1 identical over 10 bases. The CDR3 covers 18 residues. In germline, CDR1 is SGHDT, CDR2 YYEEEE. V was clipped by 0 bases and J by 1 base; unmatched bases: 6. The CDR3 DNA reads as TGTGCCAGCAGCTTGGCCATGGGACAGGGGTTGAACACCGGGGAGCTGTTTTTT. Translation gives CASSLAMGQGLNTGELFF.

The gene calls are TRBV7-9 and TRBJ2-3; D uncertain. Germline values: CDR1 SEHNR, CDR2 FQNEAQ (reference sequence). With 2 bases removed from V and 0 bases from J, the gap between germline ends came to 6 bases. The CDR3 is made up of 14 amino acids. Here the CDR3 DNA reads TGTGCCAGCAGCTTATCGGTGAGCACAGATACGCAGTATTTT. As protein: CASSLSVSTDTQYF.

CDR3 protein: CASSFRGTDLYGYTF. The CDR3 DNA reads TGTGCCAGCAGCTTCAGGGGGACAGACCTCTATGGCTACACCTTC. V and J are TRBV7-8 and TRBJ1-2, with 7 bases identical to TRBD1. The CDR3 sequence is 15 residues long. V lost 3 bases, J lost 4 bases, and 8 bases stayed unmatched. Per the germline V gene, CDR1 is SGHVS and CDR2 is FQNEAQ.

The chain joins TRBV6-1 to TRBJ1-5, with 11 bases aligning to TRBD1. The CDR3 extends over 18 amino acids. V shed 0 bases and J 1 base; nucleotides not matched to a gene: 5. From germline, CDR1 is MNHNS and CDR2 SASEGT. The CDR3 nucleotides are TGTGCCAGCAGTGAAGCGCATGGGACAGGGGGAAGCAATCAGCCCCAGCATTTT. This gives the protein CASSEAHGTGGSNQPQHF.

The chain uses TRBV7-2 and TRBJ2-5; the match to TRBD2 covers 9 bases. V shed 3 bases and J 2 bases; nucleotides not matched to a gene: 4. The length of the CDR3 is 15 residues. Germline CDR1 SGHTA, CDR2 FQGNSA. CDR3 amino acids: CASSFQAGGQETQYF. Written as DNA, the CDR3 is TGTGCCAGCAGCTTCCAAGCGGGGGGTCAAGAGACCCAGTACTTC.

The sample holds one count of this clone. The chain's CDR3 is CASSGGSTDTQYF. The CDR3 region has the DNA TGTGCCAGCAGCGGGGGAAGCACAGATACGCAGTATTTT. The gene calls are TRBV2 and TRBJ2-3; possible D gene TRBD2, 6 bases. The V gene lost 6 bases and the J gene lost 0 bases, with 7 bases spanning the gap. Germline lookup yields CDR1 SNHLY and CDR2 FYNNEI. The CDR3 covers 13 residues.

The V and J genes are TRBV19 and TRBJ1-1; 8 nucleotides align to TRBD1. CDR1 is LNHDA and CDR2 is SQIVND in the germline V gene (reference sequence). V trimming: 5 bases; J trimming: 5 bases; junction bases outside the gene matches: 10. CDR3 length: 15 residues. The CDR3 is CASSPNGQGRTEAFF. The CDR3 DNA reads as TGTGCCAGTAGTCCCAACGGACAGGGTCGGACTGAAGCTTTCTTT.

This chain uses TRBV7-8 with TRBJ2-1; the match to TRBD1 covers 9 bases. Germline V lookup: CDR1 SGHVS, CDR2 FQNEAQ. Trimming removed 5 bases from V and 7 bases from J; junction bases left unmatched: 9. This CDR3 region has 15 residues. The CDR3 nucleotides read TGTGCCAGCAGCCGTGGGAACAGGGGGCATAATGAGCAGTTCTTC. Protein product: CASSRGNRGHNEQFF. The variable domain in full, completed from reference TRBV7-8 and TRBJ2-1, reads GAGVSQSPRYKVAKRGQDVALRCDPISGHVSLFWYQQALGQGPEFLTYFQNEAQLDKSGLPSDRFFAERPEGSVSTLKIQRTQQEDSAVYLCASSRGNRGHNEQFFGPGTRLTVL.

The V and J genes are TRBV29-1 and TRBJ2-7, with 11 bases lining up with TRBD1. This CDR3 is built from 14 residues. With 3 bases clipped from V and 2 bases from J, the junction kept 3 bases outside the gene matches. The V gene's germline CDR1 is SQVTM and CDR2 ANQGSEA. The CDR3 reads CSVDGTGGAYEQYF. The DNA of the CDR3 is TGCAGCGTTGATGGGACAGGGGGGGCCTACGAGCAGTACTTC.

The CDR3 DNA reads TGTGCCAGCAGTTGGACAGACTACGAGCAGTACTTC. Encoded protein: CASSWTDYEQYF. The rearrangement joins TRBV6-5 to TRBJ2-7; a weak D match, TRBD1 (6 bases). Germline values: CDR1 MNHEY, CDR2 SVGAGI. The CDR3 extends over 12 amino acids. Trimming shortened V by 4 bases and J by 3 bases, and 7 bases separated the two germline ends.

The chain recombines TRBV19 with TRBJ1-1, with a weak D call TRBD1 (6 bases). This CDR3 spans 16 amino acids. The V and J ends lost 7 bases and 4 bases respectively, with 22 bases between them. Germline V gives CDR1 LNHDA, CDR2 SQIVND (reference sequence). This CDR3 reads CASNPQGLVFVTEAFF. DNA of the CDR3: TGTGCCAGTAACCCACAGGGACTAGTTTTCGTCACTGAAGCTTTCTTT.

The chain employs TRBV10-3 and TRBJ2-3, with 12 bases fitting TRBD2. The germline V gene has CDR1 ENHRY and CDR2 SYGVKD. This CDR3 spans 16 amino acids. V trimming: 4 bases; J trimming: 4 bases; junction bases outside the gene matches: 6. Here the CDR3 DNA reads TGTGCCATCAGTGTGGGGGCTAGCGGGGGGGCAGATACGCAGTATTTT. Residues: CAISVGASGGADTQYF.

V gene TRBV1 combines with J gene TRBJ2-5; no DNA check was done on the table's D call, TRBD2. TRBV1 is a pseudogene. The CDR3 has 16 amino acids. CDR3 protein: CTSSTRTSGRGETQYF. The CDR3, as DNA: TGCACCAGCAGCACGCGGACTAGCGGGAGGGGAGAGACCCAGTACTTC.

This sequence joins TRBV29-1 and TRBJ2-1; possible D gene TRBD1, 5 bases. CDR1 and CDR2 from the germline V gene are SQVTM and ANQGSEA. Trimming pared 7 bases from V and 0 bases from J, leaving 19 bases between. The CDR3 is made up of 16 amino acids. CDR3 loop: CSADKTHSSSYNEQFF. As DNA, the CDR3 is TGCAGCGCGGACAAGACCCACAGTAGCTCCTACAATGAGCAGTTCTTC.

The rearrangement links TRBV25-1 to TRBJ2-5, with 8 bases identical to TRBD1. The J segment lost 4 bases and the V segment lost 8 bases, leaving 12 bases of the junction unmatched. CDR1 is MGHDK and CDR2 is SYGVNS in the germline V gene. CDR3 length equals 15 residues. The CDR3, as DNA: TGTGCCAGCGAGCCCCTGACAGGGGTTATAGAGACCCAGTACTTC. It codes for CASEPLTGVIETQYF. Full variable domain (remainder filled in from reference TRBV25-1 and TRBJ2-5): EADIYQTPRYLVIGTGKKITLECSQTMGHDKMYWYQQDPGMELHLIHYSYGVNSTEKGDLSSESTVSRIRTEHFPLTLESARPSHTSQYLCASEPLTGVIETQYFGPGTRLLVL.

V is TRBV5-1 and J is TRBJ2-3, with 9 bases identical to TRBD2. Trimming cost V 0 bases and J 3 bases; bases outside gene matches: 11. CDR1 and CDR2 from the germline V gene are SGHRS and YFSETQ. The CDR3 length is 18 residues. The CDR3 protein is CASSLAVAGAVETDTQYF. The CDR3 region has the DNA TGCGCCAGCAGCTTGGCCGTAGCGGGAGCGGTTGAGACAGATACGCAGTATTTT.